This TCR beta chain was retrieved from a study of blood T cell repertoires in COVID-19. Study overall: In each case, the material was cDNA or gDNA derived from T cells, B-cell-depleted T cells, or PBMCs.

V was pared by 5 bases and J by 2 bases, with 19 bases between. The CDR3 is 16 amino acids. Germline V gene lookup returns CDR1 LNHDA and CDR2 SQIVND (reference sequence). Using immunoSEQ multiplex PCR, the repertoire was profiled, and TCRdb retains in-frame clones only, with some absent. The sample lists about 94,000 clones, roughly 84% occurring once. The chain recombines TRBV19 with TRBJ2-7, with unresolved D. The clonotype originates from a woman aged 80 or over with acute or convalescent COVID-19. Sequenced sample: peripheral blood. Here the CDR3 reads CASSPALGILTYEQYF. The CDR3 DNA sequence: TGTGCCAGTAGTCCTGCTCTGGGCATCTTAACCTACGAGCAGTACTTC.